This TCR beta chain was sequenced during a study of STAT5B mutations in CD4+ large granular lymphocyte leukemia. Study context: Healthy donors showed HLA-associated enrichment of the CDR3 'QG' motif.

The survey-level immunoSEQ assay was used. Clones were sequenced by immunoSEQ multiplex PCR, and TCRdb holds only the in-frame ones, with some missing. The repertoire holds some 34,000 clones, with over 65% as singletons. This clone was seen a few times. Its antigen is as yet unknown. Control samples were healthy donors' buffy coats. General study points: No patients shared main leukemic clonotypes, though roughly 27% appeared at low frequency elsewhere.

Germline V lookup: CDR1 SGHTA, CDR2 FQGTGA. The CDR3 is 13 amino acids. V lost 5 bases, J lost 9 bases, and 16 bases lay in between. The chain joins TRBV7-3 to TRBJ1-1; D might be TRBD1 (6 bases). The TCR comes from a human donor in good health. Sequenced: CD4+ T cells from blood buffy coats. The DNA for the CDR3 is TGTGCCAGCAGCCCAAGACCAGGGGATCAAGCTTTCTTT. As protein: CASSPRPGDQAFF. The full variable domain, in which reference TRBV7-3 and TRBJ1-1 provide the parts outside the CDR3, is GAGVSQTPSNKVTEKGKYVELRCDPISGHTALYWYRQSLGQGPEFLIYFQGTGAADDSGLPNDRFFAVRPEGSVSTLKIQRTERGDSAVYLCASSPRPGDQAFFGQGTRLTVV.